The present T cell receptor (beta chain) was sequenced within a study of CD8+ T cells in alopecia areata. Notes on the study in general: TCRs were shared less clearly across patients than in mice, possibly for HLA-related reasons. It was lesional scalp, especially alopecia totalis/universalis, that showed higher clonality than normal scalp. Scalp specimens additionally yield sequences from normal skin's resident alphabeta T cells.

RNA extraction and reverse transcription yielded cDNA as sequencing template. Profiling relied on immunoSEQ multiplex PCR, and the TCRdb table lists in-frame clones only, not all of them. Here the sample spans approximately 150,000 clones, about 54% being singletons. PBMCs served as the source from which CD4+ and CD8+ T cells were sorted. Between the trimmed V and J ends, which lost 0 bases and 4 bases, there was a span of 13 bases. From germline, CDR1 is SGHDN and CDR2 FVKESK. The CDR3 runs 15 residues. Concerning this clone itself: Its target is unknown.

This chain connects TRBV14 to TRBJ2-7; D is uncertain. This sequence was found in a human donor in good health. Material for sequencing was CD4+ T cells sorted from blood. The CDR3 is CASSQDLSSAYEQYF. The CDR3, as DNA: TGTGCCAGCAGCCAAGACCTATCCTCCGCATACGAGCAGTACTTC. Variable domain in full (rest from reference TRBV14 and TRBJ2-7): EAGVTQFPSHSVIEKGQTVTLRCDPISGHDNLYWYRRVMGKEIKFLLHFVKESKQDESGMPNNRFLAERTGGTYSTLKVQPAELEDSGVYFCASSQDLSSAYEQYFGPGTRLTVT.